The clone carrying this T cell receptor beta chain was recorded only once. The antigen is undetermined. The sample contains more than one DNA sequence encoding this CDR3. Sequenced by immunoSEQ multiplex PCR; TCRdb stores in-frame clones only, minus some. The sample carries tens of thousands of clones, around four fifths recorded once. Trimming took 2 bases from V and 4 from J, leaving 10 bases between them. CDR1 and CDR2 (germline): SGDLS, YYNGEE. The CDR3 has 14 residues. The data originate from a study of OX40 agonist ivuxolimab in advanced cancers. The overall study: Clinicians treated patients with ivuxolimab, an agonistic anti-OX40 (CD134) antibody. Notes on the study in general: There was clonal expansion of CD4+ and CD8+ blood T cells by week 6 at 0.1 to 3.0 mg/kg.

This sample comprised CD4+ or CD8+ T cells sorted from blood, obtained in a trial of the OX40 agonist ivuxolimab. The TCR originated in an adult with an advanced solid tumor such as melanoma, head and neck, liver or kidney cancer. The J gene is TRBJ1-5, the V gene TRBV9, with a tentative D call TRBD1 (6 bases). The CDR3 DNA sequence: TGTGCCAGCAGCGTGGGGGACACAAATCAGCCCCAGCATTTT. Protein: CASSVGDTNQPQHF.